Below are 23 T cell receptor beta chains sequenced from a single sample in a study of cytomegalovirus exposure and HLA in healthy donors. Libraries were prepared by immunoSEQ multiplex PCR; TCRdb keeps only in-frame clonotypes and omits some of them. This sample has 60,000 or so clones, with roughly 90% found just once. The sequencing sample was made of PBMCs. The receptors shown here come from a young man in good health and CMV-seronegative.

This chain links TRBV28 with TRBJ2-1, with 7 bases identical to TRBD1. The V gene end was trimmed by 5 bases and the J gene end by 4 bases; junction bases not matched to a gene: 5. The CDR3 has 14 amino acids. Per germline, CDR1 MDHEN and CDR2 SYDVKM. In DNA, the CDR3 is TGTGCCAGCAGTAAAGGGGGCGTATACAATGAGCAGTTCTTC. Translated, it gives CASSKGGVYNEQFF.

For this clone: Mismatch with germline at one junction end may stem from a read error. The rearrangement uses TRBV5-4 and TRBJ2-2; D is possibly TRBD2 (6 bases). In germline, CDR1 is SGHNT, CDR2 YYREEE (reference sequence). This CDR3 region has 18 residues. The CDR3 region is CASNLGVGGRGNTGELFF. In DNA, the CDR3 is TGTGCCAGCAACTTGGGGGTTGGAGGGAGAGGGAACACCGGGGAGCTGTTTTTT.

The rearrangement uses TRBV7-2 and TRBJ2-1; tentatively, D is TRBD2 (5 bases). CDR3 length: 15 amino acids. Germline V gene data show CDR1 as SGHTA and CDR2 as FQGNSA. With 3 bases removed from V and 6 bases from J, the gap between germline ends came to 15 bases. The CDR3 region has the DNA TGTGCCAGCAGCTTGTTCGGGAACCTTCCCAATGAGCAGTTCTTC. Its protein product is CASSLFGNLPNEQFF.

CDR3 nucleotide sequence: TGTGCCAGCAGTATAGCGGGAGTGCCGGGATACGAGCAGTACTTC. Protein: CASSIAGVPGYEQYF. This chain uses TRBV6-1 with TRBJ2-7, with 9 bases identical to TRBD2. Germline CDR1 MNHNS, CDR2 SASEGT. CDR3 size: 15 residues. Trimming cost V 5 bases and J 4 bases; bases outside gene matches: 9.

There are a few counts of this clone. V gene TRBV9 combines with J gene TRBJ2-6, with D uncertain. Germline V gene data show CDR1 as SGDLS and CDR2 as YYNGEE. There are 13 residues in the CDR3. Trimming removed 3 bases from V and 3 bases from J, with 4 bases in between. Here the CDR3 reads CASSASGANVLTF. CDR3 DNA sequence: TGTGCCAGCAGCGCCAGTGGGGCCAACGTCCTGACTTTC. The full variable domain, its missing parts supplied by reference TRBV9 and TRBJ2-6, is DSGVTQTPKHLITATGQRVTLRCSPRSGDLSVYWYQQSLDQGLQFLIQYYNGEERAKGNILERFSAQQFPDLHSELNLSSLELGDSALYFCASSASGANVLTFGAGSRLTVL.

The V and J genes are TRBV10-3 and TRBJ2-7; perhaps TRBD2 as D (5 bases). In germline, CDR1 is ENHRY, CDR2 SYGVKD. V was cut by 8 bases and J by 2 bases, with 16 bases left in between. The CDR3 sequence is 14 residues long. CDR3 coding DNA: TGTGCCATCGCCCAAGCGGCCCTTCCCTACGAGCAGTACTTC. This translates into CAIAQAALPYEQYF.

The gene calls are TRBV9 and TRBJ2-7; D is possibly TRBD1 (5 bases). The CDR3 spans 14 residues. Trimming cost V 0 bases and J 3 bases, with 10 bases left between them. Germline CDR1 reads SGDLS; CDR2 reads YYNGEE. This CDR3 reads CASSVEVGHYEQYF. CDR3 bases: TGTGCCAGCAGCGTAGAGGTGGGGCACTACGAGCAGTACTTC.

This rearrangement joins TRBV7-6 to TRBJ1-5; 7 bases are shared with TRBD1. V lost 5 bases, J lost 4 bases, and 5 bases stayed unmatched. Germline CDR1 reads SGHVS; CDR2 reads FNYEAQ. This CDR3 spans 14 amino acids. In DNA, the CDR3 is TGTGCCAGCAGCCCAGGGACAGTAAATCAGCCCCAGCATTTT. Protein: CASSPGTVNQPQHF.

The rearrangement joins TRBV28 to TRBJ1-5; D might be TRBD1 (5 bases). Trimming shortened V by 3 bases and J by 6 bases, and 27 bases separated the two germline ends. Germline V CDR1 and CDR2: MDHEN, SYDVKM. This CDR3 contains 19 residues. Here the CDR3 reads CASSFLHRSSRDGGQPQHF. CDR3 DNA: TGTGCCAGCAGTTTTCTCCACCGCTCAAGCCGGGACGGGGGTCAGCCCCAGCATTTT.

The rearrangement uses TRBV27 and TRBJ1-2; 10 bases line up with TRBD1. The ends lost 5 bases at V and 8 bases at J; junction bases unmatched: 11. In germline, CDR1 is MNHEY, CDR2 SMNVEV (reference sequence). The CDR3 sequence is 15 residues long. CDR3 DNA sequence: TGTGCCAGCAGTCCCCAGACAGGGGGCATATTGGGCTACACCTTC. It translates to CASSPQTGGILGYTF.

The J gene is TRBJ1-4, the V gene TRBV5-6, with D possibly matching TRBD1 (6 bases). CDR1 SGHDT and CDR2 YYEEEE come from the germline V gene. Trimming took 4 bases from V and 8 from J, leaving 12 bases between them. The CDR3 runs 13 residues. DNA for the CDR3: TGTGCCAGCAGCCTGAGGGGGGGGGAAAAACTGTTTTTT. Its protein is CASSLRGGEKLFF.

The J gene is TRBJ2-2, the V gene TRBV5-1, with D possibly being TRBD1 (6 bases). The CDR3 length is 16 residues. Trimming removed 4 bases from V and 4 bases from J, with 17 bases in between. The germline gives CDR1 SGHRS, CDR2 YFSETQ. DNA of the CDR3: TGCGCCAGCAGCCACGGACAGAACGCGGGCACCGGGGAGCTGTTTTTT. This translates into CASSHGQNAGTGELFF.

V is TRBV5-1 and J is TRBJ2-2, with no clear D. The V and J ends lost 7 bases and 6 bases respectively, with 10 bases between them. Germline V gives CDR1 SGHRS, CDR2 YFSETQ. This CDR3 region has 12 residues. The chain's CDR3 is CASWLSAGELFF. Here the CDR3 DNA reads TGCGCCAGCTGGCTTTCAGCCGGGGAGCTGTTTTTT.

The chain has TRBV28 and TRBJ2-7; D is unresolved. The CDR3 sequence is 13 residues long. CDR1 MDHEN and CDR2 SYDVKM come from the germline V gene. V lost 1 base, J lost 13 bases, and 17 bases lay in between. CDR3 region: CASSLFISGRTYF. In DNA form, the CDR3 reads TGTGCCAGCAGTTTATTCATCTCTGGGCGTACTTACTTC.

The rearrangement joins TRBV5-1 to TRBJ2-2; weak D call: TRBD2 (6 bases). Germline V CDR1 and CDR2: SGHRS, YFSETQ. CDR3 length: 15 residues. Trimming took 0 bases from V and 0 from J, leaving 6 bases between them. The DNA of the CDR3 is TGCGCCAGCAGCTTGGGCGGGACGAACACCGGGGAGCTGTTTTTT. Amino acids: CASSLGGTNTGELFF.

This clone occurred once. The chain joins TRBV4-1 to TRBJ1-4; tentatively, D is TRBD1 (6 bases). The germline V gene encodes CDR1 MGHRA and CDR2 YSYEKL. There are 16 residues in the CDR3. With 1 base removed from V and 8 bases from J, the gap between germline ends came to 17 bases. CDR3 nucleotides: TGCGCCAGCAGCCAAGCCATGGGGGGGGCATTAGAAAAACTGTTTTTT. Translation: CASSQAMGGALEKLFF.

The CDR3 nucleotides read TGTGCCAGCAGCGTATCGAGCGGGACCTACGAGCAGTACTTC. It encodes CASSVSSGTYEQYF. V usage is TRBV9 and J usage is TRBJ2-7; 7 bases agree with TRBD2. With V trimmed by 1 base and J by 2 bases, 3 bases remained unmatched. From germline, CDR1 is SGDLS and CDR2 YYNGEE. The CDR3 runs 14 residues.

V and J are TRBV29-1 and TRBJ1-1; TRBD1 matches 7 bases. Germline loops: CDR1 SQVTM, CDR2 ANQGSEA. Trimming at V came to 2 bases and at J to 4 bases, leaving 4 bases not matched to a gene. This CDR3 contains 13 residues. For the CDR3, the DNA is TGCAGCGTTGAAATACAGGGGACCACTGAAGCTTTCTTT. Its protein product is CSVEIQGTTEAFF.

The J gene is TRBJ2-7, the V gene TRBV30; tentative D call: TRBD2 (6 bases). This CDR3 is 16 amino acids long. The germline V gene encodes CDR1 GTSNPN and CDR2 SVGIG (reference sequence). The ends were cut back, 2 bases at V and 0 bases at J, with 17 bases in the middle. This CDR3 reads CAWSTRDFTLSYEQYF. The CDR3 bases are TGTGCCTGGAGTACTCGGGACTTTACCCTCTCCTACGAGCAGTACTTC.

The genes are TRBV7-2 and TRBJ1-2, with D possibly matching TRBD1 (6 bases). Germline lookup yields CDR1 SGHTA and CDR2 FQGNSA. Between the trimmed V and J ends, which lost 5 bases and 9 bases, there was a span of 22 bases. The length of the CDR3 is 15 residues. The DNA for the CDR3 is TGTGCCAGCAGCCCTAACCTGGGGGCGCGGACTCGCTACACCTTC. Translation gives CASSPNLGARTRYTF.

V usage is TRBV7-6 and J usage is TRBJ2-1; TRBD2 matches at 9 bases. The CDR3 consists of 16 residues. Per the germline V gene, CDR1 is SGHVS and CDR2 is FNYEAQ. V shed 4 bases and J 5 bases; nucleotides not matched to a gene: 9. DNA for the CDR3: TGTGCCAGCAGCTATGGCCCTAGCGGGGCAAACAATGAGCAGTTCTTC. This translates into CASSYGPSGANNEQFF.

The chain carries TRBV7-2 and TRBJ1-5, with D unresolved. CDR1 and CDR2 from the germline V gene are SGHTA and FQGNSA. CDR3 size: 15 residues. V was clipped by 1 base and J by 8 bases, with 15 bases between them. The CDR3 loop reads CASSLDPRLAEPQHF. The CDR3 bases are TGTGCCAGCAGCTTAGACCCCCGCTTGGCGGAGCCCCAGCATTTT. The full variable domain, completed using reference TRBV7-2 and TRBJ1-5, is GAGVSQSPSNKVTEKGKDVELRCDPISGHTALYWYRQSLGQGLEFLIYFQGNSAPDKSGLPSDRFSAERTGGSVSTLTIQRTQQEDSAVYLCASSLDPRLAEPQHFGDGTRLSIL.

The V call is TRBV9, the J call TRBJ1-5; D is undetermined. CDR1 SGDLS and CDR2 YYNGEE come from the germline V gene. Deletions cut 2 bases from V and 3 bases from J, with 9 bases between. The CDR3 spans 14 residues. The CDR3 spells CASSVGTDNQPQHF. As DNA, the CDR3 is TGTGCCAGCAGCGTGGGCACAGACAATCAGCCCCAGCATTTT.